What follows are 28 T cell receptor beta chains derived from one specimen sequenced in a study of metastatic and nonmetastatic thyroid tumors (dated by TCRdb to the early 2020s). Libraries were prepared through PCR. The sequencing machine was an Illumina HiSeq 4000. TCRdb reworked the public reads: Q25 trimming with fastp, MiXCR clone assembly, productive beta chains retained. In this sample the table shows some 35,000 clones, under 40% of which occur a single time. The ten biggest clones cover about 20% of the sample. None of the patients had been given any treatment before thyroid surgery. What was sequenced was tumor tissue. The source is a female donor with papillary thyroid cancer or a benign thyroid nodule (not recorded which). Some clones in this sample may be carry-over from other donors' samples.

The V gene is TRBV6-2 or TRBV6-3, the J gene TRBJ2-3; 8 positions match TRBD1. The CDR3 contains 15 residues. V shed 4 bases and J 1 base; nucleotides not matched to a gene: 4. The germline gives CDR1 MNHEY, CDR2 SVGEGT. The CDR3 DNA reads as TGTGCCAGCAGTTGGACAGGGCCCCGCACAGATACGCAGTATTTT. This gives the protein CASSWTGPRTDTQYF.

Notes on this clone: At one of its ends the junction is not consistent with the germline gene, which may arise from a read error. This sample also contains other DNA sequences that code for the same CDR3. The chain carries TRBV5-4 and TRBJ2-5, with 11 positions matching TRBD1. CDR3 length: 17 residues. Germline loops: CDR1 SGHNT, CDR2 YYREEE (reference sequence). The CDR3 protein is CASSLGGTGGGQETQYF. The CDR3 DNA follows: TGTGCCAGCAGCTTGGGAGGGACAGGGGGGGGACAAGAGACCCAATACTTC.

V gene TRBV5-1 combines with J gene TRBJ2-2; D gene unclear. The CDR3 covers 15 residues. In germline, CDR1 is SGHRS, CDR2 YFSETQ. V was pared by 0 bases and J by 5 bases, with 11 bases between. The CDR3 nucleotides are TGCGCCAGCAGCTTGGATTTGGTGGGAACCGGGGAGCTGTTTTTT. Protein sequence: CASSLDLVGTGELFF.

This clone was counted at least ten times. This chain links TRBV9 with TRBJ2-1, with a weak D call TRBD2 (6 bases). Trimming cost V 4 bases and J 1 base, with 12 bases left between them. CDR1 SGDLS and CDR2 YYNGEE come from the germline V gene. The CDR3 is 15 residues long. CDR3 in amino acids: CASSYSGVSYNEQFF. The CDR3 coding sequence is TGTGCCAGCAGCTACTCGGGAGTTTCCTACAATGAGCAGTTCTTC.

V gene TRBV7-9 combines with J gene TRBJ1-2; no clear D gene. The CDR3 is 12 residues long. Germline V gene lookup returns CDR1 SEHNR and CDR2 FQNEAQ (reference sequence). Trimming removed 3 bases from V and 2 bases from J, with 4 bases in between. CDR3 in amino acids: CASSLGNYGYTF. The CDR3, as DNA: TGTGCCAGCAGCTTGGGAAACTATGGCTACACCTTC.

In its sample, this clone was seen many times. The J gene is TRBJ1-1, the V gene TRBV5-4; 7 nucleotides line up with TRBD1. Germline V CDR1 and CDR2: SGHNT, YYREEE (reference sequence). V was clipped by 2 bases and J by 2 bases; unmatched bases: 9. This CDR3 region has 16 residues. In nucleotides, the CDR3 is TGTGCCAGCAGCTTCGGGACAGCCTCCCTTAACACTGAAGCTTTCTTT. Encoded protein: CASSFGTASLNTEAFF.

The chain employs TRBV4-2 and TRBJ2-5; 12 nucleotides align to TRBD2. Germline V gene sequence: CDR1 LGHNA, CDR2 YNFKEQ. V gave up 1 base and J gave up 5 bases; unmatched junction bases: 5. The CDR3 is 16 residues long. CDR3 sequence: CASSQASGRAGETQYF. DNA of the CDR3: TGTGCCAGCAGCCAAGCTAGCGGGAGGGCCGGGGAGACCCAGTACTTC.

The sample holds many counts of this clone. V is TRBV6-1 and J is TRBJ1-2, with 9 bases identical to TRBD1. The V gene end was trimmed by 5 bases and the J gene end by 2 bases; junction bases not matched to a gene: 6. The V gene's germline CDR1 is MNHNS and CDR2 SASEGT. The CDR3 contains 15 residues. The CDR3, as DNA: TGTGCCAGCAGTCGGGGGACAGGGTACAACTATGGCTACACCTTC. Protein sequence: CASSRGTGYNYGYTF.

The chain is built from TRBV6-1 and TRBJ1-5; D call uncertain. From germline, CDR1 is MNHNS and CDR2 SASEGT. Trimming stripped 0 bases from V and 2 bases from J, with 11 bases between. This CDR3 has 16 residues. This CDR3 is CASSEATEPRNQPQHF. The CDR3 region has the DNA TGTGCCAGCAGTGAAGCGACCGAACCTCGCAATCAGCCCCAGCATTTT.

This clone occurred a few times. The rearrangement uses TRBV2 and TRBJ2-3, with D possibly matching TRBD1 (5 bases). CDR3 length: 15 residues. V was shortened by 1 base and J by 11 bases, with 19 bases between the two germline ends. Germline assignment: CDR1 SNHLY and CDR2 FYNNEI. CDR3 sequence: CASSEERQGPIEQYF. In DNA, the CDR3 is TGTGCCAGCAGTGAAGAGAGGCAGGGCCCCATCGAGCAGTATTTT. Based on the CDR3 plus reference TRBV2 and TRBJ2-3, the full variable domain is EPEVTQTPSHQVTQMGQEVILRCVPISNHLYFYWYRQILGQKVEFLVSFYNNEISEKSEIFDDQFSVERPDGSNFTLKIRSTKLEDSAMYFCASSEERQGPIEQYFGPGTRLTVL.

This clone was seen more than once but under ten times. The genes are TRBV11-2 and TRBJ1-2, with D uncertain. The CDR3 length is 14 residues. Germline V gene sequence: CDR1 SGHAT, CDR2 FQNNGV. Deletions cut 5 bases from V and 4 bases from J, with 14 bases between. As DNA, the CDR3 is TGTGCCAGCAGCCTTCCGGACGGATCCTATGGCTACACCTTC. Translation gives CASSLPDGSYGYTF.

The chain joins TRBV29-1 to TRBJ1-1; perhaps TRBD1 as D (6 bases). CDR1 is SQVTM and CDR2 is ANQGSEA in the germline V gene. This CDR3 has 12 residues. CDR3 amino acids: CTYKGRGTEAFF. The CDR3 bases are TGCACCTATAAGGGCAGGGGCACTGAAGCTTTCTTT. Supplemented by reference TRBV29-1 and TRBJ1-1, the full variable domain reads SAVISQKPSRDICQRGTSLTIQCQVDSQVTMMFWYRQQPGQSLTLIATANQGSEATYESGFVIDKFPISRPNLTFSTLTVSNMSPEDSSIYLCTYKGRGTEAFFGQGTRLTVV.

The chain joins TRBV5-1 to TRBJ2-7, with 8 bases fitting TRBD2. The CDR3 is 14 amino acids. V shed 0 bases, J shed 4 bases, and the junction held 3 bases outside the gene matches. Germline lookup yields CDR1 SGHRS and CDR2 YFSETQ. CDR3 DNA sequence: TGCGCCAGCAGCTTGGTCGGGAGGGAGTACGAGCAGTACTTC. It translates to CASSLVGREYEQYF.

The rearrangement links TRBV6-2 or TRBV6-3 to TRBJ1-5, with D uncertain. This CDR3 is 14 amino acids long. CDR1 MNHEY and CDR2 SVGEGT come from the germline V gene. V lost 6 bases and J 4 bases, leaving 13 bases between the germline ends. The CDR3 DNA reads TGTGCCAGCAGCCCTACCGAGGGTAATCAGCCCCAGCATTTT. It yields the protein CASSPTEGNQPQHF.

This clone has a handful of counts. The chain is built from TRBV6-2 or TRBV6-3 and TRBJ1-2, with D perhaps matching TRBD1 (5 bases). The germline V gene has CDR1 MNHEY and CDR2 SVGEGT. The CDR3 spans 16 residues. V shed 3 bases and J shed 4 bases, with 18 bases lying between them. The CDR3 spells CASSYPRTILSYGYTF. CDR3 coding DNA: TGTGCCAGCAGTTATCCTCGGACAATTCTTTCCTATGGCTACACCTTC.

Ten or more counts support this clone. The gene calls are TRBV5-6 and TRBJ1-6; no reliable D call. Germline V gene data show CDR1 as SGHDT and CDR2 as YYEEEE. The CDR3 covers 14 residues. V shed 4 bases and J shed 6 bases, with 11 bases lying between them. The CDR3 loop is CASSLVTVNSPLHF. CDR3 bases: TGTGCCAGCAGCCTGGTCACAGTTAATTCACCCCTCCACTTT.

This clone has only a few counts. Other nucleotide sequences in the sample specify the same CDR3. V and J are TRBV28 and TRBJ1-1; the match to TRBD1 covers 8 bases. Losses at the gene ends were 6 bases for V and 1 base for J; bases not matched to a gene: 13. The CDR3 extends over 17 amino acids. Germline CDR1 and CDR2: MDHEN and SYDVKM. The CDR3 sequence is CASRVRPGGAGNTEAFF. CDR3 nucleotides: TGTGCCAGCAGGGTACGTCCAGGGGGCGCAGGGAACACTGAAGCTTTCTTT.

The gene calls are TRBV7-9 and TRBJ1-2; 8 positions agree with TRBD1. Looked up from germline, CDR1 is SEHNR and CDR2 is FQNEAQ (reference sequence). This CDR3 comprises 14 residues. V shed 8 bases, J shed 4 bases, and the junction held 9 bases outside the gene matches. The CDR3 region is CASGYRTGSYGYTF. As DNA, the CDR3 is TGTGCCAGCGGCTACCGGACAGGGAGCTATGGCTACACCTTC.

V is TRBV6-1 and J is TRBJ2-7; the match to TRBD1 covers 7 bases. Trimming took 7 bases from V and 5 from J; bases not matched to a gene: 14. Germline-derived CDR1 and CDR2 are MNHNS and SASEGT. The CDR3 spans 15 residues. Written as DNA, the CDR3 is TGTGCCAGCATCGAGTGGGCAGGGGGTGGCCACGAGCAGTACTTC. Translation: CASIEWAGGGHEQYF.

CDR3 amino acids: CASSLSITDTQYF. The CDR3 coding sequence is TGTGCCAGCAGTTTATCGATAACAGATACGCAGTATTTT. This sequence joins TRBV27 and TRBJ2-3; D is unclear. CDR1 is MNHEY, CDR2 SMNVEV, per germline (reference sequence). The CDR3 consists of 13 residues. V was clipped by 0 bases and J by 3 bases, with 4 bases between them.

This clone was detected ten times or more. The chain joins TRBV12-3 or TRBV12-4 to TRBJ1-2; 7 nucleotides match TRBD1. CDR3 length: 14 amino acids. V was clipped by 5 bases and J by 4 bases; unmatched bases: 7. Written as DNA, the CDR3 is TGTGCCAGCAGTCTAAGACAGGGATCCTATGGCTACACCTTC. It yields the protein CASSLRQGSYGYTF.

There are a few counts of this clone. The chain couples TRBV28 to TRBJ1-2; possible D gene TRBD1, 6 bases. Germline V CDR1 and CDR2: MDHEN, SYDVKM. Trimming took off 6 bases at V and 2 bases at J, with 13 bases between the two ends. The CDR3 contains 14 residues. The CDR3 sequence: CASRRTGLNYGYTF. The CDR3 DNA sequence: TGTGCCAGCAGAAGAACAGGGTTAAACTATGGCTACACCTTC.

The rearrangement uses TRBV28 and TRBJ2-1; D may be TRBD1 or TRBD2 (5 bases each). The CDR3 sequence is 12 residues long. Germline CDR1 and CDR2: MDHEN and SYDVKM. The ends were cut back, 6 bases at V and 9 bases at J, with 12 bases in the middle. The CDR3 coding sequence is TGTGCCAGCAGCCCTAAGAGGGGTGAGCAGTTCTTC. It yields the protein CASSPKRGEQFF.

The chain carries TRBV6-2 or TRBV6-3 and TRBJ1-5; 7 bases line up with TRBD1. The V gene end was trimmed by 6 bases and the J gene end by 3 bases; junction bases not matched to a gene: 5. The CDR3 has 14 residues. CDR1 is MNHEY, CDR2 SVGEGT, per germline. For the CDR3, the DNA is TGTGCCAGCAGGCCAGGGGGTACCAATCAGCCCCAGCATTTT. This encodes CASRPGGTNQPQHF.

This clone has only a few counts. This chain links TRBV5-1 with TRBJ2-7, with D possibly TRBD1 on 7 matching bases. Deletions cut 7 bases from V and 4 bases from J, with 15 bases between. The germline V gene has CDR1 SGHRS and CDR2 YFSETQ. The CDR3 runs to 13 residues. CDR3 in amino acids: CASGFSGGYEQYF. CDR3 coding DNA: TGCGCCAGCGGTTTTTCAGGGGGGTACGAGCAGTACTTC.

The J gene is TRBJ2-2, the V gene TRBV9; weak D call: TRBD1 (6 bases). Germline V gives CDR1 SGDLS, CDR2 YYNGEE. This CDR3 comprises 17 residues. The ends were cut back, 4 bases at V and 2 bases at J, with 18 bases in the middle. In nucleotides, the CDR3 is TGTGCCAGCAGCCCCAAAAGGTGGGACACTAACACCGGGGAGCTGTTTTTT. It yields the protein CASSPKRWDTNTGELFF. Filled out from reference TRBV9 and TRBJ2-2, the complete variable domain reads DSGVTQTPKHLITATGQRVTLRCSPRSGDLSVYWYQQSLDQGLQFLIQYYNGEERAKGNILERFSAQQFPDLHSELNLSSLELGDSALYFCASSPKRWDTNTGELFFGEGSRLTVL.

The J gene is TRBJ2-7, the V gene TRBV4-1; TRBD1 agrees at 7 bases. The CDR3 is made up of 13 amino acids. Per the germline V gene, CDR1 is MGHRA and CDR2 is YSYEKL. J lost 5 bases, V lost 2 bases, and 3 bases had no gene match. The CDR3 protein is CASSQTGDDEQYF. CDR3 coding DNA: TGCGCCAGCAGCCAAACAGGGGATGACGAGCAGTACTTC.

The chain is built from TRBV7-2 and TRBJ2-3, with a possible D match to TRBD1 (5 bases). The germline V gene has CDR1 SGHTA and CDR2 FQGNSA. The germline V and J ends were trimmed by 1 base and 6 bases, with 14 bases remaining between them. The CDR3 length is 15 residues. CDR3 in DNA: TGTGCCAGCAGCTTAGTTGGGGCCCCTTTGGATACGCAGTATTTT. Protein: CASSLVGAPLDTQYF.